The 5 T cell receptor beta chains below come from one sample, sequenced in a study of OX40 agonist ivuxolimab in advanced cancers. Using immunoSEQ multiplex PCR, the repertoire was profiled, and TCRdb retains in-frame clones only, with some absent. The table records some 20,000 clones, roughly four fifths of them present only once. Sequencing used CD4+ or CD8+ T cells sorted from blood, obtained in a trial of the OX40 agonist ivuxolimab. These receptors came from an adult with an advanced solid tumor such as melanoma, head and neck, liver or kidney cancer.

The rearrangement links TRBV27 to TRBJ2-3; D may correspond to TRBD1 or TRBD2 (6 bases each). V was trimmed by 1 base and J by 5 bases, leaving 16 bases between them. The CDR3 spans 16 residues. Germline assignment: CDR1 MNHEY and CDR2 SMNVEV (reference sequence). The CDR3 DNA reads as TGTGCCAGCAGTTTATTTGGCGGAGGGGGGTTAGATACGCAGTATTTT. Protein: CASSLFGGGGLDTQYF.

The chain links TRBV29-1 to TRBJ2-1; D is possibly TRBD2 (6 bases). Between the trimmed V and J ends, which lost 7 bases and 9 bases, there was a span of 13 bases. The V gene's germline CDR1 is SQVTM and CDR2 ANQGSEA. The CDR3 consists of 11 residues. CDR3 sequence (DNA): TGCAGCGCCCCGGGGGTTGGTGAGCAGTTCTTC. Its translation is CSAPGVGEQFF.

The chain couples TRBV7-8 to TRBJ2-2, with D perhaps matching TRBD1 (6 bases). Germline V CDR1 and CDR2: SGHVS, FQNEAQ. CDR3 length: 13 residues. Trimming took off 5 bases at V and 5 bases at J, with 9 bases between the two ends. The CDR3, as DNA: TGTGCCAGCAGCAAGCAGGGGACCGGGGAGCTGTTTTTT. Translating it yields CASSKQGTGELFF.

The genes are TRBV18 and TRBJ2-2; 7 bases agree with TRBD1. Germline V gives CDR1 KGHSH, CDR2 LQKENI. This CDR3 region has 16 residues. With V trimmed by 1 base and J by 0 bases, 2 bases remained unmatched. CDR3 loop: CASSPRQGTNTGELFF. The DNA of the CDR3 is TGTGCCAGCTCACCACGACAGGGCACGAACACCGGGGAGCTGTTTTTT.

The chain couples TRBV7-2 to TRBJ2-7; 8 nucleotides align to TRBD2. The ends lost 1 base at V and 7 bases at J; junction bases unmatched: 9. The germline CDR1 and CDR2 sequences are SGHTA and FQGNSA. CDR3 length equals 15 residues. The CDR3 coding sequence is TGTGCCAGCAGCTTAGGGAGCGGGAGAGTTGGTGAGCAGTACTTC. It encodes CASSLGSGRVGEQYF.